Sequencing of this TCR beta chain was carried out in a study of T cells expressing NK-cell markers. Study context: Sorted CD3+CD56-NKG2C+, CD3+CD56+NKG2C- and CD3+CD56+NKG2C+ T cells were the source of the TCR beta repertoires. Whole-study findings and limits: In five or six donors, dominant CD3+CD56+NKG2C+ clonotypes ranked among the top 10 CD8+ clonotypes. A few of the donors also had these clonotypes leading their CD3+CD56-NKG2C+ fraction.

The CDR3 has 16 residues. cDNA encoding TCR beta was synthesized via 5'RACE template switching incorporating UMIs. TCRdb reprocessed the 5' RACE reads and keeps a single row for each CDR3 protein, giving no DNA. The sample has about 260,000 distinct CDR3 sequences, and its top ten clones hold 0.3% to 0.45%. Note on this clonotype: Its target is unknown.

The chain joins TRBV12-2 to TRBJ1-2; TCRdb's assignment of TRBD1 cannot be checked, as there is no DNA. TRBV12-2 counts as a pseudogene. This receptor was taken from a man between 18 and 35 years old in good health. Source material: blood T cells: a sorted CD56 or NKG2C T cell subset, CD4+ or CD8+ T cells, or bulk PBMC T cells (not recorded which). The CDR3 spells CASRLGGQGKCQGYTF.